This entry lists 32 T cell receptor beta chains sequenced from one sample in a study of early T cells in non-severe SARS-CoV-2 infection. TCRdb used MiXCR to reprocess the 5' RACE reads, holding one entry per CDR3 protein. The sample consists of some 62,000 distinct CDR3 sequences, approximately 9.3% of them appearing once. Sequencing was performed on whole blood. These receptors originate from an adult who was a healthcare worker with PCR-confirmed SARS-CoV-2 infection or an uninfected control (not recorded which).

The sample holds many counts of this clonotype. V is TRBV4-1 and J is TRBJ2-5; TRBD1 agrees at 7 bases. After removal of 2 bases from V and 2 bases from J, the junction contained 5 bases not matched to a gene. Germline lookup yields CDR1 MGHRA and CDR2 YSYEKL. The CDR3 totals 15 residues. The CDR3 loop reads CASSQPDRAQETQYF. CDR3 nucleotides: TGCGCCAGCAGCCAACCCGACAGGGCACAAGAGACCCAGTACTTC.

This clonotype has only a few counts. The chain recombines TRBV7-9 with TRBJ1-4; 9 bases are shared with TRBD1. The ends lost 4 bases at V and 7 bases at J; junction bases unmatched: 7. The length of the CDR3 is 15 residues. In germline, CDR1 is SEHNR, CDR2 FQNEAQ (reference sequence). The CDR3 sequence is CASSWGDRAGEKLFF. For the CDR3, the DNA is TGTGCCAGCAGCTGGGGGGACAGGGCCGGTGAAAAACTGTTTTTT.

This clonotype was observed at least ten times. The chain links TRBV29-1 to TRBJ1-1, with 11 bases fitting TRBD1. CDR3 size: 14 residues. Germline CDR1 is SQVTM and CDR2 is ANQGSEA. V lost 7 bases and J lost 5; bases outside the gene matches: 9. The CDR3 sequence is CSAGTGGVVTEAFF. Written as DNA, the CDR3 is TGCAGCGCCGGGACAGGGGGAGTGGTGACTGAAGCTTTCTTT.

There are a few counts of this clonotype. J is TRBJ1-6 and V is TRBV20-1, with a possible D match to TRBD1 (6 bases). Per germline, CDR1 DFQATT and CDR2 SNEGSKA (reference sequence). The V end was cut by 6 bases, the J end by 8 bases, with 14 bases between. The length of the CDR3 is 13 residues. In nucleotides, the CDR3 is TGCAGTGCAACACAGGGTTTTGATTCACCCCTCCACTTT. Translation gives CSATQGFDSPLHF.

This rearrangement joins TRBV12-3 or TRBV12-4 to TRBJ2-3; D is possibly TRBD1 (6 bases). The CDR3 runs 14 residues. V was cut by 1 base and J by 4 bases, with 9 bases left in between. The CDR3 sequence: CASSLGQVSDTQYF. Written as DNA, the CDR3 is TGTGCCAGCAGTTTAGGACAGGTTTCAGATACGCAGTATTTT.

A few counts support this clonotype. J is TRBJ2-3 and V is TRBV2; TRBD1 agrees at 10 bases. CDR3 size: 14 residues. Trimming at V came to 8 bases and at J to 0 bases, leaving 2 bases not matched to a gene. Germline loops: CDR1 SNHLY, CDR2 FYNNEI. The CDR3 loop is CASAGQGSTDTQYF. Here the CDR3 DNA reads TGTGCCAGCGCGGGACAGGGGAGCACAGATACGCAGTATTTT.

This clonotype was counted many times. The chain carries TRBV4-1 and TRBJ1-6; D is unclear. Deletions cut 0 bases from V and 5 bases from J, with 5 bases between. Germline V lookup: CDR1 MGHRA, CDR2 YSYEKL. CDR3 length: 14 residues. The CDR3 protein is CASSQEGHNSPLHF. The DNA of the CDR3 is TGCGCCAGCAGCCAAGAGGGCCATAATTCACCCCTCCACTTT.

This clonotype was detected many times. V and J are TRBV9 and TRBJ1-1; no reliable D call. Trimming left V 0 bases short and J 1 base short, with 4 bases between. This CDR3 has 13 amino acids. Germline loops: CDR1 SGDLS, CDR2 YYNGEE. CDR3 in amino acids: CASSVAENTEAFF. DNA for the CDR3: TGTGCCAGCAGCGTAGCAGAGAACACTGAAGCTTTCTTT.

This clonotype has at least ten counts. The chain's CDR3 is CASSDPDIPSTDTQYF. As DNA, the CDR3 is TGTGCCAGCAGTGACCCCGACATCCCTAGCACAGATACGCAGTATTTT. The chain carries TRBV6-1 and TRBJ2-3; unclear D gene. Trimming pared 3 bases from V and 0 bases from J, leaving 13 bases between. The germline gives CDR1 MNHNS, CDR2 SASEGT. The CDR3 extends over 16 amino acids.

This clonotype was detected ten times or more. CDR3 sequence reads: CSAVVGGHSYTQYF. The CDR3 DNA sequence: TGCAGCGCCGTGGTCGGGGGGCACAGTTATACGCAGTATTTT. The chain recombines TRBV29-1 with TRBJ2-3, with D maybe TRBD2 (7 bases). Looked up from germline, CDR1 is SQVTM and CDR2 is ANQGSEA. There are 14 residues in the CDR3. V lost 7 bases to trimming and J lost 7 bases, with 21 bases between them.

This chain uses TRBV5-1 with TRBJ1-1; D uncertain. Germline CDR1 is SGHRS and CDR2 is YFSETQ. The CDR3 totals 12 residues. Trimming took off 0 bases at V and 6 bases at J, with 6 bases between the two ends. CDR3 loop: CASSLDKAEAFF. The CDR3 coding sequence is TGCGCCAGCAGCTTGGACAAAGCTGAAGCTTTCTTT.

V and J are TRBV20-1 and TRBJ2-2, with D unresolved. CDR3 length: 13 residues. V gave up 0 bases and J gave up 3 bases, with 5 bases separating them. Germline CDR1 is DFQATT and CDR2 is SNEGSKA (reference sequence). This CDR3 is CSARDTYTGELFF. CDR3 DNA: TGCAGTGCTAGAGACACCTACACCGGGGAGCTGTTTTTT.

CDR3 bases: TGTGCCAGCACTACGGGACGTCGTTATGAAAAACTGTTTTTT. Protein product: CASTTGRRYEKLFF. The V and J genes are TRBV6-1 and TRBJ1-4, with a tentative D call TRBD1 (5 bases). This CDR3 is built from 14 residues. Germline CDR1 and CDR2: MNHNS and SASEGT. Trimming stripped 7 bases from V and 6 bases from J, with 15 bases between.

The chain carries TRBV12-3 or TRBV12-4 and TRBJ1-2; TRBD1 might be the D (6 bases). CDR3 length equals 14 residues. The ends were cut back, 2 bases at V and 7 bases at J, with 14 bases in the middle. The CDR3 spells CASSLMEGVPGYTF. CDR3 nucleotides: TGTGCCAGCAGTTTAATGGAGGGGGTCCCTGGCTACACCTTC.

This clonotype has more than one count but fewer than ten. V gene TRBV29-1 combines with J gene TRBJ1-1; no definite D call. The length of the CDR3 is 10 residues. Germline CDR1 SQVTM, CDR2 ANQGSEA. V gave up 7 bases and J gave up 3 bases, with 6 bases separating them. CDR3 bases: TGCAGCGCCGGGGACACTGAAGCTTTCTTT. Amino acids: CSAGDTEAFF.

In its sample, this clonotype was seen a few times. The rearrangement uses TRBV5-1 and TRBJ2-3; D is uncertain. V lost 4 bases and J lost 0, with 15 bases in between. This CDR3 has 16 amino acids. Germline V CDR1 and CDR2: SGHRS, YFSETQ. The CDR3 loop reads CASSHSTGISTDTQYF. CDR3 sequence (DNA): TGCGCCAGCAGCCATTCGACTGGGATTAGCACAGATACGCAGTATTTT.

The chain employs TRBV3-1 and TRBJ1-2, with D perhaps TRBD1 (5 bases). Germline V gives CDR1 LGHDT, CDR2 YNNKEL (reference sequence). This CDR3 is built from 16 residues. V dropped 1 base and J dropped 4 bases, with 16 bases sitting between them. In DNA, the CDR3 is TGTGCCAGCAGCCAAGGACCCCCGAGGCAGGGCTATGGCTACACCTTC. The encoded protein is CASSQGPPRQGYGYTF.

This clonotype was counted at least ten times. This sequence joins TRBV2 and TRBJ1-1; no clear D. CDR3 size: 13 residues. Between the trimmed V and J ends, which lost 1 base and 5 bases, there was a span of 8 bases. The V gene's germline CDR1 is SNHLY and CDR2 FYNNEI. The CDR3 protein is CASSEVSETEAFF. In DNA, the CDR3 is TGTGCCAGCAGTGAAGTATCAGAAACTGAAGCTTTCTTT.

At least ten counts were recorded for this clonotype. The chain carries TRBV7-3 and TRBJ1-1; D is uncertain. V gave up 0 bases and J gave up 1 base, with 12 bases separating them. The CDR3 has 16 amino acids. The germline V gene encodes CDR1 SGHTA and CDR2 FQGTGA. CDR3 coding DNA: TGTGCCAGCAGCTTAACTTCCGTCGGGGAGAACACTGAAGCTTTCTTT. It specifies CASSLTSVGENTEAFF.

This clonotype was counted a few times. The chain recombines TRBV3-1 with TRBJ2-1; 12 positions match TRBD2. The trim removed 4 bases at V and 5 bases at J, leaving 9 bases unmatched. CDR3 length equals 17 residues. The germline CDR1 and CDR2 sequences are LGHDT and YNNKEL (reference sequence). The CDR3 sequence: CASSRLASGGADNEQFF. The CDR3 nucleotides are TGTGCCAGCAGCCGCCTAGCTAGCGGGGGGGCCGACAATGAGCAGTTCTTC.

This clonotype came up a few times. The chain uses TRBV10-2 and TRBJ2-5; D might be TRBD2 (5 bases). This CDR3 region has 15 residues. Trimming took 2 bases from V and 1 from J, leaving 11 bases between them. Germline V gene data show CDR1 as WSHSY and CDR2 as SAAADI. The DNA for the CDR3 is TGCGCCAGCAGTGAGAATGGCGGGCTCCAAGAGACCCAGTACTTC. Encoded protein: CASSENGGLQETQYF.

This clonotype is termed medium-sized. The CDR3 spells CASTPRPGGLENTEAFF. The CDR3 nucleotides read TGTGCCAGCACCCCCAGGCCGGGAGGGCTAGAGAACACTGAAGCTTTCTTT. The chain employs TRBV12-3 or TRBV12-4 and TRBJ1-1; no clear D gene. The CDR3 has 17 residues. Trimming pared 7 bases from V and 1 base from J, leaving 22 bases between.

The CDR3 is CASSFGISGNTIYF. For the CDR3, the DNA is TGTGCCAGCAGCTTCGGTATCTCTGGAAACACCATATATTTT. The V call is TRBV11-2, the J call TRBJ1-3; D gene ambiguous. V shed 3 bases and J shed 0 bases, with 6 bases lying between them. CDR1 SGHAT and CDR2 FQNNGV come from the germline V gene. This CDR3 has 14 residues.

This clonotype was seen a handful of times. The chain employs TRBV19 and TRBJ2-7, with D tentatively TRBD1 or TRBD2 (5 bases each). From germline, CDR1 is LNHDA and CDR2 SQIVND (reference sequence). The CDR3 loop spans 17 amino acids. The V end lost 4 bases, the J end lost 3 bases, and 22 bases lay between the germline ends. The CDR3 spells CASSTPGAAPVIYEQYV. In DNA, the CDR3 is TGTGCCAGTAGTACCCCCGGGGCGGCCCCTGTGATCTACGAGCAGTACGTC.

This clonotype was picked up many times. This chain uses TRBV11-3 with TRBJ1-6; D ambiguous. Germline V CDR1 and CDR2: SGHNT, YENEEA. The CDR3 extends over 13 amino acids. V lost 4 bases and J 4 bases, leaving 5 bases between the germline ends. CDR3 amino acids: CASSSRYNSPLHF. The CDR3 nucleotides read TGTGCCAGCAGCTCGAGGTATAATTCACCCCTCCACTTT.

Ten or more counts support this clonotype. This rearrangement joins TRBV7-8 to TRBJ2-1; no firm D call. The CDR3 runs 17 residues. CDR1 is SGHVS and CDR2 is FQNEAQ in the germline V gene. V gave up 5 bases and J gave up 5 bases, with 22 bases separating them. CDR3 DNA sequence: TGTGCCAGCAGCCCCCGCGCTGGGCAGTTTTCAGACAATGAGCAGTTCTTC. Translated, it gives CASSPRAGQFSDNEQFF. The full variable domain, with the rest looked up from reference TRBV7-8 and TRBJ2-1, is GAGVSQSPRYKVAKRGQDVALRCDPISGHVSLFWYQQALGQGPEFLTYFQNEAQLDKSGLPSDRFFAERPEGSVSTLKIQRTQQEDSAVYLCASSPRAGQFSDNEQFFGPGTRLTVL.

This clonotype was counted at least ten times. The V call is TRBV7-6, the J call TRBJ2-2; D gene uncertain. CDR3 length: 13 residues. V was trimmed by 1 base and J by 6 bases, leaving 6 bases between them. CDR1 SGHVS and CDR2 FNYEAQ come from the germline V gene. Here the CDR3 DNA reads TGTGCCAGCAGCTTAGTTCAAGCCGGGGAGCTGTTTTTT. Translated, it gives CASSLVQAGELFF.

The V gene is TRBV6-1, the J gene TRBJ2-7; D may be TRBD2 (6 bases). The germline gives CDR1 MNHNS, CDR2 SASEGT. The CDR3 covers 16 residues. Trimming pared 7 bases from V and 1 base from J, leaving 20 bases between. CDR3 residues: CASINTPGLFSYEQYV. CDR3 bases: TGTGCCAGCATTAATACCCCGGGACTCTTTTCCTACGAGCAGTACGTC.

This clonotype was seen a single time. The CDR3 protein is CASSLGPGTGELFF. For the CDR3, the DNA is TGCGCCAGCAGCTTGGGCCCGGGTACCGGGGAGCTGTTTTTT. The chain is built from TRBV5-1 and TRBJ2-2; no clear D. The CDR3 covers 14 residues. V shed 0 bases and J shed 5 bases, with 8 bases lying between them. Per the germline V gene, CDR1 is SGHRS and CDR2 is YFSETQ.

The table lists this clonotype with many counts. The rearrangement links TRBV3-1 to TRBJ2-7; D assignment may be TRBD1 or TRBD2 (5 bases each). The CDR3 runs 13 residues. CDR1 and CDR2 from the germline V gene are LGHDT and YNNKEL (reference sequence). The V end was cut by 1 base, the J end by 7 bases, with 11 bases between. The CDR3 loop reads CASSQAGTGEQYV. The CDR3, as DNA: TGTGCCAGCAGCCAAGCCGGGACGGGGGAGCAGTACGTC.

This clonotype was counted between two and nine times. The chain links TRBV18 to TRBJ1-5; the D gene is possibly TRBD1 (5 bases). The V and J ends lost 1 base and 4 bases respectively, with 8 bases between them. The CDR3 sequence is 14 residues long. The germline V gene has CDR1 KGHSH and CDR2 LQKENI. In DNA, the CDR3 is TGTGCCAGCTCACCACTCGGACAAAATCAGCCCCAGCATTTT. This codes for CASSPLGQNQPQHF.

The sample holds a few counts of this clonotype. This chain uses TRBV20-1 with TRBJ1-6; no clear D gene. Trimming stripped 6 bases from V and 7 bases from J, with 10 bases between. Germline CDR1 and CDR2: DFQATT and SNEGSKA (reference sequence). This CDR3 has 12 amino acids. As DNA, the CDR3 is TGCAGTGCCGGAGGAGGGAATTCACCCCTCCACTTT. This translates into CSAGGGNSPLHF.